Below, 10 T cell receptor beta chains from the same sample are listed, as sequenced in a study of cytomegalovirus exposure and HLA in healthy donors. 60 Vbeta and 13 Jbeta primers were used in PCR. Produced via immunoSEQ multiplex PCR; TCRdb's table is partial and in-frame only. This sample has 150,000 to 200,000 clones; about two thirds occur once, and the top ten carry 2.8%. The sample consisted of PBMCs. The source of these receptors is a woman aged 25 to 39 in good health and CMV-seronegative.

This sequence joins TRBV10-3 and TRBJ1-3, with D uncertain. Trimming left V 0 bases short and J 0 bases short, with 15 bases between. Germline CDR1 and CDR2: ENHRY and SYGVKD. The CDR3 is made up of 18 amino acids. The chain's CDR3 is CAISESKFRSSSGNTIYF. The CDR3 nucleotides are TGTGCCATCAGTGAGTCGAAGTTTAGGAGTTCCTCTGGAAACACCATATATTTT.

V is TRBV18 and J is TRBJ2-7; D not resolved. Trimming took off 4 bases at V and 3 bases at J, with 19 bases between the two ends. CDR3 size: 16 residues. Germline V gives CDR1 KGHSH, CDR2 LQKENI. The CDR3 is CASSLYPQVINYEQYF. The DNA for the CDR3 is TGTGCCAGCTCACTTTATCCGCAGGTGATAAACTACGAGCAGTACTTC.

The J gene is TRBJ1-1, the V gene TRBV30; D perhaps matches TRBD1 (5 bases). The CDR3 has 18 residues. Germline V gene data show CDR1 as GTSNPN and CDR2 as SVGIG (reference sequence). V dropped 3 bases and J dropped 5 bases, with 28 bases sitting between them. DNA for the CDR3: TGTGCCTGGAGCTTTCGGGGGAAGAAGGTAGGGGCTGGTACTGAAGCTTTCTTT. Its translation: CAWSFRGKKVGAGTEAFF.

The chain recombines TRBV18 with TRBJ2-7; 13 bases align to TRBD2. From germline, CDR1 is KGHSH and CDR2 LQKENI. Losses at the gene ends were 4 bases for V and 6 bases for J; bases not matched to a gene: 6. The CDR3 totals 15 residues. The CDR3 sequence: CASSHGTSGNTEQYF. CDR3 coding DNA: TGTGCCAGCTCACACGGGACTAGCGGGAATACCGAGCAGTACTTC.

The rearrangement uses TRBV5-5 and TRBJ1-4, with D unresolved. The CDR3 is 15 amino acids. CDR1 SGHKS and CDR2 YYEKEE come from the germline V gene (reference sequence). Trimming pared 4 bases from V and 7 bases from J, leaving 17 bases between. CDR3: CASSPPLPGVEKLFF. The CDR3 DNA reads TGTGCCAGCAGCCCACCTCTTCCGGGAGTTGAAAAACTGTTTTTT. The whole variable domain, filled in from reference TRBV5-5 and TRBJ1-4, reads DAGVTQSPTHLIKTRGQQVTLRCSPISGHKSVSWYQQVLGQGPQFIFQYYEKEERGRGNFPDRFSARQFPNYSSELNVNALLLGDSALYLCASSPPLPGVEKLFFGSGTQLSVL.

As DNA, the CDR3 is TGTGCCAGTAGCCGTCCAACTGGGGGGTATGGCTACACCTTC. Translation gives CASSRPTGGYGYTF. The V gene is TRBV19, the J gene TRBJ1-2; a possible D gene is TRBD1 (5 bases). The CDR3 contains 14 residues. Germline CDR1 reads LNHDA; CDR2 reads SQIVND (reference sequence). The V and J ends lost 6 bases and 5 bases respectively, with 16 bases between them.

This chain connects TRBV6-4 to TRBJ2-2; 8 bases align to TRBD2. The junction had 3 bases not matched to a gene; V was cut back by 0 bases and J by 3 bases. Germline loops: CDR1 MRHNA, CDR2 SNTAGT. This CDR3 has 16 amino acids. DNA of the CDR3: TGTGCCAGCAGTGACTCGAATAGCGGGGACACCGGGGAGCTGTTTTTT. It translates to CASSDSNSGDTGELFF.

CDR3 in DNA: TGTGCCAGCAGCCCAGCCTCGGACACCACCTACGAGCAGTACTTC. This sequence encodes CASSPASDTTYEQYF. The gene calls are TRBV7-9 and TRBJ2-7, with D possibly being TRBD1 (5 bases). Germline CDR1 SEHNR, CDR2 FQNEAQ (reference sequence). The CDR3 totals 15 residues. The V gene lost 5 bases and the J gene lost 2 bases, with 16 bases spanning the gap.

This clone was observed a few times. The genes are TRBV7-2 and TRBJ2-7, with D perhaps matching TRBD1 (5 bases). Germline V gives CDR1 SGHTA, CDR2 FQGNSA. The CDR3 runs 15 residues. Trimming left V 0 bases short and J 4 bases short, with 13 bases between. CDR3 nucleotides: TGTGCCAGCAGCTTAGCTTTCGGACAATTTTACGAGCAGTACTTC. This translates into CASSLAFGQFYEQYF.

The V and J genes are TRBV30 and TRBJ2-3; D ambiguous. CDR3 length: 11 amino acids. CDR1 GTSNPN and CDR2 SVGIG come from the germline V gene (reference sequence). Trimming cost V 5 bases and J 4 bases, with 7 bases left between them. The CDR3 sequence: CAWAIPDTQYF. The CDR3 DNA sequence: TGTGCCTGGGCTATTCCAGATACGCAGTATTTT.